Shown below are 14 T cell receptor beta chains from a single sample sequenced in a study of blood T cell repertoires in COVID-19. The table came from immunoSEQ multiplex PCR; TCRdb's copy has only in-frame clones and leaves some out. In the table there are roughly 230,000 clones, more than 65% of which are singletons. The specimen sequenced was peripheral blood. These receptors originate from a man aged 50-59 years with active or convalescent COVID-19.

This sequence joins TRBV7-9 and TRBJ2-7; TRBD1 matches at 8 bases. The CDR3 totals 16 residues. The germline V gene encodes CDR1 SEHNR and CDR2 FQNEAQ (reference sequence). Trimming cost V 5 bases and J 6 bases; bases outside gene matches: 15. The CDR3 DNA follows: TGTGCCAGCAGCCCCAGGGGAAGACAGGGGAAGCCCGAGCAGTACTTC. Encoded protein: CASSPRGRQGKPEQYF.

The chain couples TRBV11-2 to TRBJ2-7; 11 bases match TRBD1. The length of the CDR3 is 14 residues. Losses at the gene ends were 5 bases for V and 2 bases for J; bases not matched to a gene: 2. Germline CDR1 SGHAT, CDR2 FQNNGV. The DNA for the CDR3 is TGTGCCAGCAGCGGACAGGGGGCGACCTACGAGCAGTACTTC. Amino acid sequence: CASSGQGATYEQYF.

This chain links TRBV30 with TRBJ2-3, with 11 positions matching TRBD2. The CDR3 has 15 residues. The junction had 5 bases not matched to a gene; V was cut back by 0 bases and J by 6 bases. Germline V gene data show CDR1 as GTSNPN and CDR2 as SVGIG (reference sequence). CDR3 sequence (DNA): TGTGCCTGGAGTGTAAGGCTAGCGGGGGGCGATACGCAGTATTTT. Translated, it gives CAWSVRLAGGDTQYF.

The chain employs TRBV21-1 and TRBJ2-2; the table's D call, TRBD2, has no DNA check behind it. TRBV21-1 is a listed pseudogene. This CDR3 has 18 amino acids. CDR3 sequence: CASRSSHRVLHPPGGLFF. In DNA, the CDR3 is TGTGCCAGCAGATCATCCCACCGAGTTCTGCACCCGCCTGGTGGGCTGTTTTTT.

This chain joins TRBV5-1 and TRBJ1-4; unclear D gene. The CDR3 sequence is 19 residues long. Germline lookup yields CDR1 SGHRS and CDR2 YFSETQ. Trimming left V 5 bases short and J 12 bases short, with 35 bases between. This CDR3 reads CASSVVWSEGRTGKIQLFF. The CDR3 DNA sequence: TGCGCCAGCAGTGTTGTATGGTCCGAGGGCAGAACCGGCAAGATACAACTGTTTTTT.

This chain uses TRBV5-1 with TRBJ1-2, with TRBD1 identical over 8 bases. CDR3 size: 13 residues. The ends lost 8 bases at V and 2 bases at J; junction bases unmatched: 5. Germline V gives CDR1 SGHRS, CDR2 YFSETQ. CDR3 sequence reads: CASGTGDNYGYTF. The CDR3, as DNA: TGCGCCAGTGGGACAGGCGACAACTATGGCTACACCTTC.

The chain joins TRBV5-4 to TRBJ1-2, with D possibly being TRBD1 (5 bases). This CDR3 comprises 15 residues. Trimming cost V 6 bases and J 8 bases, with 23 bases left between them. Germline assignment: CDR1 SGHNT and CDR2 YYREEE (reference sequence). The CDR3 protein is CASKQAGNQRAGYTF. The DNA of the CDR3 is TGTGCCAGCAAACAGGCAGGAAATCAAAGGGCGGGCTACACCTTC.

J is TRBJ1-5 and V is TRBV30; 7 nucleotides line up with TRBD1. The CDR3 totals 14 residues. After removal of 4 bases from V and 6 bases from J, the junction contained 9 bases not matched to a gene. In germline, CDR1 is GTSNPN, CDR2 SVGIG (reference sequence). CDR3 loop: CAWTGTASTQPQHF. DNA for the CDR3: TGTGCCTGGACCGGGACAGCCTCGACTCAGCCCCAGCATTTT.

This clone was counted a few times. The chain uses TRBV28 and TRBJ1-4; 7 positions agree with TRBD1. CDR1 and CDR2 (germline): MDHEN, SYDVKM. V lost 6 bases, J lost 5 bases, and 6 bases stayed unmatched. The CDR3 extends over 14 amino acids. The CDR3: CASSPTGPNEKLFF. CDR3 coding DNA: TGTGCCAGCAGCCCGACAGGGCCCAATGAAAAACTGTTTTTT.

The chain has TRBV12-3 or TRBV12-4 and TRBJ2-2; D is perhaps TRBD2 (5 bases). The V end was cut by 3 bases, the J end by 6 bases, with 8 bases between. This CDR3 comprises 13 residues. The CDR3 region has the DNA TGTGCCAGCAGTTTGCGGGTCCCCGGGGAGCTGTTTTTT. Translating gives CASSLRVPGELFF.

The CDR3 DNA is TGTGCCAGTAGTTGGGGACAGGGTCGCAATCAGCCCCAGCATTTT. This codes for CASSWGQGRNQPQHF. This chain connects TRBV19 to TRBJ1-5; 9 nucleotides agree with TRBD1. The CDR3 is 15 residues long. Per the germline V gene, CDR1 is LNHDA and CDR2 is SQIVND (reference sequence). Unmatched junction bases numbered 4, after V lost 5 bases and J lost 2 bases.

This clone was seen only a few times. This chain uses TRBV12-3 or TRBV12-4 with TRBJ1-1, with D unclear. The CDR3 runs 13 residues. Between the trimmed V and J ends, which lost 5 bases and 0 bases, there was a span of 7 bases. CDR3 loop: CASSRHLNTEAFF. Here the CDR3 DNA reads TGTGCCAGCAGTCGTCACTTGAACACTGAAGCTTTCTTT.

V usage is TRBV6-6 and J usage is TRBJ1-1, with TRBD1 matching over 9 bases. Germline values: CDR1 MNHNY, CDR2 SVGAGI (reference sequence). This CDR3 contains 13 residues. The J segment lost 4 bases and the V segment lost 6 bases, leaving 3 bases of the junction unmatched. This CDR3 is CASSQDRGTEAFF. As DNA, the CDR3 is TGTGCCAGCAGCCAGGACAGGGGCACTGAAGCTTTCTTT.

The rearrangement links TRBV19 to TRBJ1-2, with a weak D call TRBD1 (5 bases). Germline V gives CDR1 LNHDA, CDR2 SQIVND (reference sequence). The CDR3 runs 14 residues. V lost 7 bases to trimming and J lost 7 bases, with 19 bases between them. CDR3 loop: CASNFPQGTRGYTF. Here the CDR3 DNA reads TGTGCCAGTAACTTCCCCCAGGGCACGCGTGGCTACACCTTC. The whole variable domain, remainder taken from reference TRBV19 and TRBJ1-2, is DGGITQSPKYLFRKEGQNVTLSCEQNLNHDAMYWYRQDPGQGLRLIYYSQIVNDFQKGDIAEGYSVSREKKESFPLTVTSAQKNPTAFYLCASNFPQGTRGYTFGSGTRLTVV.